Sequencing of this T cell receptor beta chain was carried out in a study of control samples from healthy donors and cancer patients. V dropped 4 bases and J dropped 8 bases, with 5 bases sitting between them. Germline V gene sequence: CDR1 ENHRY, CDR2 SYGVKD. This CDR3 has 10 residues. The repertoire was sequenced with immunoSEQ multiplex PCR; TCRdb's copy has only in-frame clones and lacks some. The sample holds around 93,000 clones; roughly 90% are singletons and the top ten take less than 3.5%. The chain couples TRBV10-3 to TRBJ1-2; D unclear. Sequences were obtained from blood. This clonotype was obtained from a human donor in good health. The donor label of this sample is uncertain. CDR3 in amino acids: CAISGPGYTF. In nucleotides, the CDR3 is TGTGCCATCAGTGGCCCCGGCTACACCTTC.